The rows below give T cell receptor beta chains drawn from one sample of a study of blood T cell repertoires in COVID-19. Measured with immunoSEQ multiplex PCR; TCRdb has only the in-frame clones, and not every one. The sample includes 85,000 to 110,000 clones, 89% of them seen just once. Sequencing input: peripheral blood. The source is a woman aged 60-75 years with acute or convalescent COVID-19. Both conserved end residues are part of each CDR3. D genes are given only for firm matches. Clone size appears in some rows only: once, few, many, or a class for an expanded clone.

clone size,V gene,D gene,J gene,CDR3 DNA,CDR3 protein
.,TRBV13,TRBD1,TRBJ1-2,TGTGCCAGCAGCTTAGGCAGGGGGCAAAATGGCTACACCTTC,CASSLGRGQNGYTF
.,TRBV5-1,TRBD1,TRBJ2-2,TGCGCCAGCAGCAGGGGGCCCGACACCGGGGAGCTGTTTTTT,CASSRGPDTGELFF
.,TRBV28,TRBD1,TRBJ1-5,TGTGCCAGCAGTTTAATAGGGGACAGGGGGCGAGGGAATCAGCCCCAGCATTTT,CASSLIGDRGRGNQPQHF
.,TRBV3-1/TRBV3-2,TRBD2,TRBJ2-1,TGTGCCAGCAGCCCCACTTGGACTAGCTACAATGAGCAGTTCTTC,CASSPTWTSYNEQFF
.,TRBV27,TRBD2,TRBJ2-2,TGTGCCAGCAGTATCGGACTAGCGGTTAGGACCGGGGAGCTGTTTTTT,CASSIGLAVRTGELFF
once,TRBV3-1/TRBV3-2,.,TRBJ2-1,TGTGCCAGCAGCCAAGGTTCCCCGGATGAGCAGTTCTTC,CASSQGSPDEQFF
.,TRBV19,TRBD1,TRBJ2-2,TGTGCCAGTATGATAGGGACAGCAGTTCCCGGGGAGCTGTTTTTT,CASMIGTAVPGELFF
few,TRBV11-1,TRBD1,TRBJ1-2,TGTGCCAGCAGCTTCCGGACAGGGGTCGGCTACACCTTC,CASSFRTGVGYTF
.,TRBV18,TRBD1,TRBJ1-5,TGTGCCAGCTCACTTAGACAGGGTGGCCAGCCCCAGCATTTT,CASSLRQGGQPQHF
.,TRBV7-3,.,TRBJ1-5,TGTGCCAGCAGCCTGGATGGACTTGAGCCCCAGCATTTT,CASSLDGLEPQHF
.,TRBV19,.,TRBJ1-4,TGTGCCAGTAGTATAGGCAGGGGTGAAAAACTGTTTTTT,CASSIGRGEKLFF
few,TRBV30,.,TRBJ2-6,TGTGCCTGGAGTAGAGGTAGAGGGTCTGGGGCCAACGTCCTGACTTTC,CAWSRGRGSGANVLTF